These 32 T cell receptor beta chains originate from one sample sequenced in a study of early T cells in non-severe SARS-CoV-2 infection. Via MiXCR, TCRdb re-called the 5' RACE reads, giving one row per CDR3 protein. This table holds tens of thousands of distinct CDR3 sequences, around an eighth found once. Source material: whole blood. The receptors were gathered from an adult who was a healthcare worker with PCR-confirmed SARS-CoV-2 infection or an uninfected control (not recorded which).

The table lists this clonotype with many counts. J is TRBJ2-6 and V is TRBV9; no clear D gene. The CDR3 contains 15 residues. V was cut by 4 bases and J by 1 base, with 9 bases left in between. CDR1 and CDR2 from the germline V gene are SGDLS and YYNGEE. The CDR3 is CASSSRQSGANVLTF. The CDR3 nucleotides read TGTGCCAGCAGCAGTCGGCAGTCTGGGGCCAACGTCCTGACTTTC.

In its sample, this clonotype was seen many times. The chain combines TRBV7-2 with TRBJ2-1, with D maybe TRBD2 (5 bases). The CDR3 spans 15 residues. With 1 base removed from V and 8 bases from J, the gap between germline ends came to 15 bases. Germline V CDR1 and CDR2: SGHTA, FQGNSA. The CDR3 nucleotides read TGTGCCAGCAGCTTAGGGGCTTTAAATAGCGATGAGCAGTTCTTC. It yields the protein CASSLGALNSDEQFF.

The rearrangement joins TRBV29-1 to TRBJ1-1; TRBD1 matches 7 bases. In germline, CDR1 is SQVTM, CDR2 ANQGSEA. The CDR3 is 11 residues long. V gave up 6 bases and J gave up 11 bases; unmatched junction bases: 9. The CDR3 DNA follows: TGCAGCGTCCGGAAGACAGGGCGGGCTTTCTTT. Translation gives CSVRKTGRAFF.

The chain is built from TRBV29-1 and TRBJ2-1, with 10 positions matching TRBD2. The V and J ends lost 4 bases and 7 bases, in that order; junction bases with no gene match: 4. This CDR3 is built from 13 residues. The germline gives CDR1 SQVTM, CDR2 ANQGSEA. CDR3 coding DNA: TGCAGCGTTGGAGCGGGAGGGAAGAATGAGCAGTTCTTC. Its protein product is CSVGAGGKNEQFF.

This rearrangement joins TRBV29-1 to TRBJ2-7; D not certain. Between the trimmed V and J ends, which lost 5 bases and 1 base, there was a span of 12 bases. This CDR3 has 13 amino acids. Germline V gene sequence: CDR1 SQVTM, CDR2 ANQGSEA. CDR3 bases: TGCAGCGTTCCGCTTGGGCCTTCCTACGAGCAGTACTTC. This sequence encodes CSVPLGPSYEQYF.

This clonotype has a count of ten or more. The rearrangement links TRBV7-9 to TRBJ2-7; 10 bases fit TRBD1. CDR1 and CDR2 from the germline V gene are SEHNR and FQNEAQ (reference sequence). There are 14 residues in the CDR3. V was pared by 6 bases and J by 6 bases, with 8 bases of the junction left unmatched. In DNA, the CDR3 is TGTGCCAGCAGTTCCCGGGACAGGGGAATCGAGCAGTACTTC. Translated, it gives CASSSRDRGIEQYF. The full variable domain, completed using reference TRBV7-9 and TRBJ2-7, is DTGVSQNPRHKITKRGQNVTFRCDPISEHNRLYWYRQTLGQGPEFLTYFQNEAQLEKSRLLSDRFSAERPKGSFSTLEIQRTEQGDSAMYLCASSSRDRGIEQYFGPGTRLTVT.

The chain uses TRBV7-9 and TRBJ2-3; 8 bases are a match to TRBD1. The germline V gene encodes CDR1 SEHNR and CDR2 FQNEAQ (reference sequence). The V gene end was trimmed by 10 bases and the J gene end by 6 bases; junction bases not matched to a gene: 9. The CDR3 is made up of 13 amino acids. CDR3: CATDRDRPDTQYF. CDR3 nucleotides: TGTGCCACGGACAGGGATCGTCCGGATACGCAGTATTTT.

The gene calls are TRBV7-6 and TRBJ2-1; 9 nucleotides line up with TRBD2. The CDR3 length is 13 residues. Germline V gene sequence: CDR1 SGHVS, CDR2 FNYEAQ. V was clipped by 5 bases and J by 9 bases; unmatched bases: 5. CDR3 DNA: TGTGCCAGCAGCCCCGGGACTAGCCGTGAGCAGTTCTTC. It translates to CASSPGTSREQFF.

This clonotype was seen a few times. CDR3 DNA sequence: TGTGCCACCAGTAAGTTCGGCGTTGAAGCTTTCTTT. Amino acid sequence: CATSKFGVEAFF. The rearrangement uses TRBV24-1 and TRBJ1-1; no clear D. The ends were cut back, 6 bases at V and 7 bases at J, with 11 bases in the middle. Looked up from germline, CDR1 is KGHDR and CDR2 is SFDVKD. This CDR3 region has 12 residues.

This clonotype was seen many times. J is TRBJ2-1 and V is TRBV20-1, with D possibly being TRBD1 or TRBD2 (5 bases each). The CDR3 length is 16 residues. Trimming took 5 bases from V and 6 from J, leaving 23 bases between them. The germline V gene encodes CDR1 DFQATT and CDR2 SNEGSKA (reference sequence). CDR3 sequence reads: CSAYRDEAPPSNEQFF. The CDR3 bases are TGCAGTGCTTACCGGGACGAAGCCCCCCCTAGCAATGAGCAGTTCTTC.

The chain couples TRBV12-3 or TRBV12-4 to TRBJ1-3; the match to TRBD1 covers 8 bases. V shed 6 bases, J shed 1 base, and the junction held 20 bases outside the gene matches. CDR3 size: 20 residues. The CDR3 sequence: CASRKTGTGFMGPSGNTIYF. CDR3 in DNA: TGTGCCAGCAGGAAGACGGGGACAGGCTTCATGGGGCCTTCTGGAAACACCATATATTTT.

This clonotype has just a few counts. The chain links TRBV4-1 to TRBJ1-1; possibly TRBD1 for D (6 bases). Per germline, CDR1 MGHRA and CDR2 YSYEKL. CDR3 length: 15 residues. V was pared by 6 bases and J by 1 base, with 15 bases between. Written as DNA, the CDR3 is TGCGCCAGCAGTAACACCGGGACACCGAACACTGAAGCTTTCTTT. It is translated as CASSNTGTPNTEAFF.

This clonotype was found many times. The gene calls are TRBV27 and TRBJ2-7; D ambiguous. CDR1 and CDR2 (germline): MNHEY, SMNVEV (reference sequence). This CDR3 has 12 amino acids. Deletions cut 6 bases from V and 7 bases from J, with 13 bases between. As DNA, the CDR3 is TGTGCCAGCAGCCGGGTAGACGGTGAGCAGTACTTC. Translating it yields CASSRVDGEQYF.

The chain is built from TRBV7-2 and TRBJ2-3, with 8 bases identical to TRBD2. Germline loops: CDR1 SGHTA, CDR2 FQGNSA. The trim removed 2 bases at V and 4 bases at J, leaving 8 bases unmatched. This CDR3 spans 16 amino acids. The CDR3 bases are TGTGCCAGCAGCTTACGGGCTAGCGGGCGGGCAGATACGCAGTATTTT. Amino acid sequence: CASSLRASGRADTQYF.

CDR3 loop: CASSLGQGSFTGELFF. In DNA, the CDR3 is TGTGCCAGCAGCCTTGGACAGGGGAGTTTTACCGGGGAGCTGTTTTTT. The chain couples TRBV12-3 or TRBV12-4 to TRBJ2-2, with 9 bases identical to TRBD1. After removal of 6 bases from V and 5 bases from J, the junction contained 10 bases not matched to a gene. The CDR3 has 16 residues.

This clonotype was picked up many times. CDR3 region: CASSFEGTGANVLTF. The CDR3 nucleotides are TGTGCCAGCAGTTTCGAGGGGACTGGGGCCAACGTCCTGACTTTC. The chain has TRBV12-3 or TRBV12-4 and TRBJ2-6; either TRBD1 or TRBD2 may supply D (5 bases each). The CDR3 is made up of 15 amino acids. Trimming took 3 bases from V and 2 from J, leaving 8 bases between them.

This clonotype showed up many times. This chain uses TRBV5-1 with TRBJ2-2; the D gene is possibly TRBD1 (5 bases). Germline CDR1 reads SGHRS; CDR2 reads YFSETQ. The CDR3 runs 14 residues. V was cut by 1 base and J by 1 base, with 5 bases left in between. The CDR3 DNA reads as TGCGCCAGCAGCTTGAGGGGGAACACCGGGGAGCTGTTTTTT. This translates into CASSLRGNTGELFF.

The CDR3 region is CASSQAHEQYF. The CDR3 nucleotides read TGTGCCAGCAGCCAAGCCCACGAGCAGTACTTC. The genes are TRBV3-1 and TRBJ2-7; D remains ambiguous. This CDR3 has 11 amino acids. V was trimmed by 1 base and J by 5 bases, leaving 3 bases between them. The germline V gene encodes CDR1 LGHDT and CDR2 YNNKEL (reference sequence).

The chain is built from TRBV15 and TRBJ2-7; D remains ambiguous. The CDR3 is made up of 14 amino acids. V gave up 2 bases and J gave up 5 bases, with 13 bases separating them. Germline CDR1 is LNHNV and CDR2 is YYDKDF (reference sequence). This CDR3 is CATSRKTSRNEQYF. DNA for the CDR3: TGTGCCACCAGCAGAAAAACTTCCAGGAACGAGCAGTACTTC.

There are many counts of this clonotype. The rearrangement links TRBV2 to TRBJ2-7; weak D call: TRBD1 (5 bases). There are 15 residues in the CDR3. In germline, CDR1 is SNHLY, CDR2 FYNNEI. Trimming left V 6 bases short and J 3 bases short, with 18 bases between. Written as DNA, the CDR3 is TGTGCCAGCAGGATCGACCAGGGTGGGCACTACGAGCAGTACTTC. This gives the protein CASRIDQGGHYEQYF.

This clonotype was recorded a few times. The CDR3: CASSGGTSGLHTQYF. CDR3 nucleotides: TGTGCCAGCAGTGGAGGGACTAGCGGTCTCCATACGCAGTATTTT. The J gene is TRBJ2-3, the V gene TRBV2; 11 nucleotides match TRBD2. Germline trimming cut 4 bases from V and 7 bases from J; bases unmatched to any gene: 7. From germline, CDR1 is SNHLY and CDR2 FYNNEI. The CDR3 totals 15 residues.

This clonotype was counted between two and nine times. The chain is built from TRBV29-1 and TRBJ2-2; 10 bases fit TRBD2. CDR1 is SQVTM, CDR2 ANQGSEA, per germline. J lost 4 bases, V lost 3 bases, and 2 bases had no gene match. The CDR3 totals 14 residues. CDR3 coding DNA: TGCAGCGTTGATAAGCGGGAGGGCACCGGGGAGCTGTTTTTT. It codes for CSVDKREGTGELFF.

Worth noting for this clonotype: Relative to the germline gene, one junction end is altered; a read error may explain this. The V call is TRBV3-1, the J call TRBJ2-7; unclear D gene. CDR3 length equals 14 residues. Per germline, CDR1 LGHDT and CDR2 YNNKEL (reference sequence). This chain's CDR3 is CASSQVVYSHEQYF. In nucleotides, the CDR3 is TGTGCCAGCAGCCAAGTAGTGTACTCCCACGAGCAGTACTTC.

The chain employs TRBV7-9 and TRBJ1-4; D perhaps matches TRBD1 (6 bases). Germline CDR1 is SEHNR and CDR2 is FQNEAQ (reference sequence). V lost 5 bases and J 6 bases, leaving 16 bases between the germline ends. There are 15 residues in the CDR3. CDR3 region: CASSGEGGYYEKLFF. CDR3 coding DNA: TGTGCCAGCAGCGGTGAGGGGGGCTATTATGAAAAACTGTTTTTT.

This clonotype appeared a few times. This rearrangement joins TRBV6-6 to TRBJ1-2, with a weak D call TRBD1 (5 bases). Trimming left V 2 bases short and J 6 bases short, with 16 bases between. The CDR3 covers 15 residues. Germline loops: CDR1 MNHNY, CDR2 SVGAGI (reference sequence). The CDR3 DNA reads as TGTGCCAGCAGTTACCCCGGGACGGCGAACGATGGCTACACCTTC. Translated, it gives CASSYPGTANDGYTF.

This clonotype has a handful of counts. This chain connects TRBV11-2 to TRBJ2-1; possibly TRBD1 or TRBD2 for D (6 bases each). V was shortened by 6 bases and J by 9 bases, with 24 bases between the two germline ends. This CDR3 region has 16 residues. Germline CDR1 is SGHAT and CDR2 is FQNNGV. The CDR3 sequence: CASSNPIGVGGGEQFF. CDR3 sequence (DNA): TGTGCCAGCAGTAATCCCATAGGGGTCGGGGGCGGTGAGCAGTTCTTC.

This clonotype was seen ten or more times. J is TRBJ1-2 and V is TRBV9; maybe TRBD1 (6 bases). V dropped 3 bases and J dropped 4 bases, with 13 bases sitting between them. The V gene's germline CDR1 is SGDLS and CDR2 YYNGEE. The CDR3 covers 14 residues. The CDR3 reads CASSAGEQGYGYTF. As DNA, the CDR3 is TGTGCCAGCAGCGCGGGGGAACAGGGCTATGGCTACACCTTC. The variable domain in full, with the rest retrieved from reference TRBV9 and TRBJ1-2, is DSGVTQTPKHLITATGQRVTLRCSPRSGDLSVYWYQQSLDQGLQFLIQYYNGEERAKGNILERFSAQQFPDLHSELNLSSLELGDSALYFCASSAGEQGYGYTFGSGTRLTVV.

This clonotype was counted many times. The V gene is TRBV2, the J gene TRBJ2-1; 8 nucleotides agree with TRBD1. CDR3 length equals 17 residues. Germline assignment: CDR1 SNHLY and CDR2 FYNNEI. The J segment lost 5 bases and the V segment lost 5 bases, leaving 14 bases of the junction unmatched. DNA of the CDR3: TGTGCCAGCAGTACTGACGACAGGGGCGAACAGAACAATGAGCAGTTCTTC. Residues: CASSTDDRGEQNNEQFF.

V usage is TRBV6-1 and J usage is TRBJ2-2; D perhaps matches TRBD1 (6 bases). This CDR3 spans 16 amino acids. The germline V gene encodes CDR1 MNHNS and CDR2 SASEGT. V gave up 8 bases and J gave up 0 bases, with 16 bases separating them. The CDR3 here is CASRLRQATNTGELFF. In nucleotides, the CDR3 is TGTGCCAGCCGCCTCCGACAGGCAACGAACACCGGGGAGCTGTTTTTT.

The rearrangement uses TRBV11-2 and TRBJ1-1; the D is unclear. Per germline, CDR1 SGHAT and CDR2 FQNNGV. This CDR3 spans 12 amino acids. With 4 bases removed from V and 9 bases from J, the gap between germline ends came to 12 bases. CDR3 sequence (DNA): TGTGCCAGCAGCTCTCAAGTGAGGAAAGCTTTCTTT. It is translated as CASSSQVRKAFF.

In its sample, this clonotype was seen a few times. The J gene is TRBJ1-2, the V gene TRBV20-1, with D perhaps TRBD1 (6 bases). CDR3 length: 13 amino acids. Per the germline V gene, CDR1 is DFQATT and CDR2 is SNEGSKA (reference sequence). Trimming removed 3 bases from V and 4 bases from J, with 12 bases in between. CDR3 region: CSASNQGSYGYTF. In DNA form, the CDR3 reads TGCAGTGCTAGCAATCAGGGGTCCTATGGCTACACCTTC.

This clonotype was seen many times. The chain recombines TRBV7-2 with TRBJ2-3; the D gene is possibly TRBD2 (5 bases). CDR3 length equals 13 residues. Trimming shortened V by 3 bases and J by 3 bases, and 7 bases separated the two germline ends. Germline CDR1 is SGHTA and CDR2 is FQGNSA. CDR3 in DNA: TGTGCCAGCAGCTTCCCGGGAACAGATACGCAGTATTTT. Translated: CASSFPGTDTQYF.